Presented here are 10 T cell receptor beta chains from one specimen sequenced in a study of blood T cell repertoires in COVID-19. Profiling relied on immunoSEQ multiplex PCR, and the TCRdb table lists in-frame clones only, not all of them. The sample holds fewer than 200,000 clones; 80% to 90% are singletons and the top ten take over 12%. Sequencing was done on a sample of PBMCs or T cells enriched from blood (not recorded which). The receptor source for this set is a middle-aged man who had recovered from COVID-19.

This chain uses TRBV5-1 with TRBJ1-5, with D possibly being TRBD1 (5 bases). Germline assignment: CDR1 SGHRS and CDR2 YFSETQ. The V gene lost 0 bases and the J gene lost 5 bases, with 12 bases spanning the gap. The CDR3 consists of 15 residues. CDR3 in amino acids: CASSLDAGGHQPQHF. The CDR3 coding sequence is TGCGCCAGCAGCTTGGATGCGGGGGGTCATCAGCCCCAGCATTTT.

This rearrangement joins TRBV7-6 to TRBJ1-2, with 10 bases identical to TRBD1. The V segment lost 3 bases and the J segment 8 bases; nucleotides outside the gene matches: 9. The CDR3 sequence is 15 residues long. CDR1 SGHVS and CDR2 FNYEAQ come from the germline V gene. The CDR3 DNA is TGTGCCAGCAGCTTGAACCTCCGGGACAGGGGAGGCTACACCTTC. This codes for CASSLNLRDRGGYTF.

This clone was detected ten times or more. This chain joins TRBV2 and TRBJ1-1; 8 positions match TRBD1. V lost 4 bases and J lost 1; bases outside the gene matches: 5. Germline values: CDR1 SNHLY, CDR2 FYNNEI. This CDR3 has 15 residues. For the CDR3, the DNA is TGTGCCAGCAGTGCGGTGGGGACAGGGAACACTGAAGCTTTCTTT. This encodes CASSAVGTGNTEAFF.

The CDR3 bases are TGTGCCAGTAAGAAATGGGGGGGGATTGGAAACACCATATATTTT. The encoded protein is CASKKWGGIGNTIYF. The chain employs TRBV19 and TRBJ1-3, with D possibly being TRBD1 (5 bases). The CDR3 length is 15 residues. The V and J ends lost 7 bases and 3 bases respectively, with 16 bases between them. Germline V lookup: CDR1 LNHDA, CDR2 SQIVND (reference sequence).

The genes are TRBV5-4 and TRBJ2-1; 8 bases match TRBD2. Germline V CDR1 and CDR2: SGHNT, YYREEE (reference sequence). This CDR3 spans 14 amino acids. Germline trimming cut 5 bases from V and 3 bases from J; bases unmatched to any gene: 4. CDR3 protein: CASRAGGHYNEQFF. The CDR3 nucleotides are TGTGCCAGCAGGGCGGGGGGACACTACAATGAGCAGTTCTTC. Full variable domain (outside the CDR3, taken from reference TRBV5-4 and TRBJ2-1): ETGVTQSPTHLIKTRGQQVTLRCSSQSGHNTVSWYQQALGQGPQFIFQYYREEENGRGNFPPRFSGLQFPNYSSELNVNALELDDSALYLCASRAGGHYNEQFFGPGTRLTVL.

V is TRBV12-3 or TRBV12-4 and J is TRBJ1-5; no clear D gene. The CDR3 is 12 amino acids. Trimming removed 7 bases at V and 7 bases at J, with 11 bases between. The CDR3 region is CASTRLGQPQHF. The CDR3 DNA reads as TGTGCCAGCACCCGACTAGGCCAGCCCCAGCATTTT.

This clone has only a few counts. This sequence joins TRBV7-8 and TRBJ1-2; D remains unclear. V lost 5 bases and J 5 bases, leaving 12 bases between the germline ends. The CDR3 consists of 13 residues. Per the germline V gene, CDR1 is SGHVS and CDR2 is FQNEAQ. For the CDR3, the DNA is TGTGCCAGCAGCCCAGGTGGCACGTATGGCTACACCTTC. It yields the protein CASSPGGTYGYTF.

This chain links TRBV10-3 with TRBJ2-7; 11 nucleotides align to TRBD1. From germline, CDR1 is ENHRY and CDR2 SYGVKD. This CDR3 contains 14 residues. V trimming: 8 bases; J trimming: 2 bases; junction bases outside the gene matches: 5. CDR3 bases: TGTGCCATCGGGGACAGGGGGGTGCCCTACGAGCAGTACTTC. This encodes CAIGDRGVPYEQYF.

The chain joins TRBV10-3 to TRBJ1-2, with 7 bases matching TRBD1. Germline V gene lookup returns CDR1 ENHRY and CDR2 SYGVKD. The CDR3 totals 12 residues. With 5 bases clipped from V and 7 bases from J, the junction kept 4 bases outside the gene matches. CDR3 region: CAISRQGSGYTF. The CDR3 coding sequence is TGTGCCATCAGTAGACAGGGAAGTGGCTACACCTTC.

Comments on this clone: The sample holds other DNA sequences that translate to the same CDR3. V usage is TRBV19 and J usage is TRBJ2-7; 10 bases are shared with TRBD1. After removal of 3 bases from V and 2 bases from J, the junction contained 1 base not matched to a gene. Germline V gene sequence: CDR1 LNHDA, CDR2 SQIVND (reference sequence). The CDR3 runs to 14 residues. CDR3 loop: CASSIGTGAYEQYF. CDR3 sequence (DNA): TGTGCCAGTAGTATTGGGACAGGGGCCTACGAGCAGTACTTC. Together with reference TRBV19 and TRBJ2-7, the CDR3 gives the full variable domain: DGGITQSPKYLFRKEGQNVTLSCEQNLNHDAMYWYRQDPGQGLRLIYYSQIVNDFQKGDIAEGYSVSREKKESFPLTVTSAQKNPTAFYLCASSIGTGAYEQYFGPGTRLTVT.